One and the same sample provided the 21 T cell receptor beta chains below, sequenced in a study of blood T cell repertoires in COVID-19. TCRdb's table, derived via immunoSEQ multiplex PCR, lists solely in-frame clones and lacks some. Of some 140,000 clones in the sample, approximately 80% were seen once. Sequencing was done on a sample of peripheral blood. The source is a woman between 55 and 75 years old with acute or convalescent COVID-19.

This clone was seen ten or more times. V usage is TRBV10-3 and J usage is TRBJ1-5; maybe TRBD1 (5 bases). The CDR3 has 15 residues. Trimming took 2 bases from V and 6 from J, leaving 14 bases between them. The germline gives CDR1 ENHRY, CDR2 SYGVKD. CDR3 coding DNA: TGTGCCATCAGTGAGCATGCAGTCGGGGGTCAGCCCCAGCATTTT. Protein sequence: CAISEHAVGGQPQHF.

The V gene is TRBV20-1, the J gene TRBJ2-1; 9 bases fit TRBD2. The CDR3 loop spans 14 amino acids. J lost 7 bases, V lost 3 bases, and 7 bases had no gene match. The germline gives CDR1 DFQATT, CDR2 SNEGSKA (reference sequence). The CDR3 loop reads CSASAGGPQNEQFF. CDR3 in DNA: TGCAGTGCTAGTGCGGGGGGGCCTCAAAATGAGCAGTTCTTC.

The V call is TRBV10-3, the J call TRBJ1-1, with D perhaps TRBD1 (5 bases). Looked up from germline, CDR1 is ENHRY and CDR2 is SYGVKD. The V and J ends lost 2 bases and 0 bases respectively, with 13 bases between them. The CDR3 has 16 amino acids. CDR3 nucleotide sequence: TGTGCCATCAGTGAGGGGCCATCGGGGGTGAACACTGAAGCTTTCTTT. Translated, it gives CAISEGPSGVNTEAFF.

The chain links TRBV30 to TRBJ1-6, with unresolved D. Looked up from germline, CDR1 is GTSNPN and CDR2 is SVGIG (reference sequence). The CDR3 totals 13 residues. This chain's CDR3 is CAEGRPYNSPLHF. Written as DNA, the CDR3 is TGTGCGGAAGGGAGGCCCTATAATTCACCCCTCCACTTT. The full variable domain, its missing parts supplied by reference TRBV30 and TRBJ1-6, is SQTIHQWPATLVQPVGSPLSLECTVEGTSNPNLYWYRQAAGRGLQLLFYSVGIGQISSEVPQNLSASRPQDRQFILSSKKLLLSDSGFYLCAEGRPYNSPLHFGNGTRLTVT.

This clone appeared a single time. The chain employs TRBV11-1 and TRBJ1-1, with D unresolved. CDR3 size: 14 residues. Trimming shortened V by 1 base and J by 5 bases, and 11 bases separated the two germline ends. Germline V gene lookup returns CDR1 SGHAT and CDR2 FQDESV (reference sequence). CDR3 DNA sequence: TGTGCCAGCAGCTTAGGAGAGGGATGGACTGAAGCTTTCTTT. Translation: CASSLGEGWTEAFF.

Turning to this clone: Distinct nucleotide sequences in the sample also encode this CDR3. The chain joins TRBV3-1 (or the pseudogene TRBV3-2) to TRBJ2-1; TRBD2 matches 12 bases. CDR3 length: 15 amino acids. The germline gives CDR1 LGHDT, CDR2 YNNKEL (reference sequence). V lost 4 bases and J lost 4; bases outside the gene matches: 2. CDR3 amino acids: CASSLLAGGYNEQFF. CDR3 DNA: TGTGCCAGCAGCCTACTAGCGGGGGGTTACAATGAGCAGTTCTTC.

The rearrangement joins TRBV5-4 to TRBJ2-2; TRBD1 aligns across 7 bases. V lost 3 bases and J lost 7; bases outside the gene matches: 9. CDR3 length: 15 amino acids. The germline V gene encodes CDR1 SGHNT and CDR2 YYREEE (reference sequence). The CDR3 loop is CASSSATGKDGELFF. The CDR3 DNA sequence: TGTGCCAGCAGCTCGGCGACAGGGAAAGACGGGGAGCTGTTTTTT.

This chain uses TRBV7-9 with TRBJ1-2; a weak D match, TRBD1 (6 bases). The CDR3 spans 16 residues. Trimming took 0 bases from V and 4 from J, leaving 15 bases between them. Germline V gene sequence: CDR1 SEHNR, CDR2 FQNEAQ (reference sequence). The CDR3: CASSLAINRDVYGYTF. The CDR3 nucleotides read TGTGCCAGCAGCTTAGCGATTAACAGGGATGTCTATGGCTACACCTTC.

The rearrangement uses TRBV2 and TRBJ1-6; D gene uncertain. The V gene's germline CDR1 is SNHLY and CDR2 FYNNEI. V was clipped by 3 bases and J by 7 bases, with 7 bases between them. The CDR3 sequence is 13 residues long. The CDR3 coding sequence is TGTGCCAGCAGTGAGAGGGAAAATTCACCCCTCCACTTT. This encodes CASSERENSPLHF.

Regarding this clone: Other DNA sequences in this sample translate to the same CDR3. The chain uses TRBV5-1 and TRBJ2-7, with 12 bases lining up with TRBD1. The germline gives CDR1 SGHRS, CDR2 YFSETQ. The CDR3 loop spans 14 amino acids. J was trimmed by 4 bases and V by 4 bases; bases with no gene match: 3. CDR3 DNA sequence: TGCGCCAGCAGCCCGGGACAGGGGGCGTACGAGCAGTACTTC. Its translation is CASSPGQGAYEQYF.

The rearrangement links TRBV2 to TRBJ1-2; D perhaps matches TRBD1 (5 bases). V shed 6 bases and J shed 3 bases, with 14 bases lying between them. The germline CDR1 and CDR2 sequences are SNHLY and FYNNEI. The CDR3 runs to 14 residues. CDR3 coding DNA: TGTGCCAGCAGCGCCCAAGGGGCGGACTATGGCTACACCTTC. This encodes CASSAQGADYGYTF.

This chain uses TRBV6-6 with TRBJ1-5, with D perhaps TRBD1 (5 bases). CDR3 length: 13 amino acids. The V end was cut by 4 bases, the J end by 9 bases, with 13 bases between. Germline V CDR1 and CDR2: MNHNY, SVGAGI (reference sequence). CDR3 residues: CASSLGGQGPQHF. Written as DNA, the CDR3 is TGTGCCAGCAGTTTAGGCGGCCAGGGGCCCCAGCATTTT.

V gene TRBV18 combines with J gene TRBJ2-2, with a possible D match to TRBD1 (5 bases). This CDR3 contains 16 residues. CDR1 and CDR2 from the germline V gene are KGHSH and LQKENI. Trimming pared 1 base from V and 1 base from J, leaving 10 bases between. CDR3 loop: CASSPRGTVNTGELFF. The CDR3 region has the DNA TGTGCCAGCTCACCACGGGGCACCGTGAACACCGGGGAGCTGTTTTTT.

The chain carries TRBV7-9 and TRBJ1-1, with 8 bases aligning to TRBD1. Germline loops: CDR1 SEHNR, CDR2 FQNEAQ (reference sequence). Trimming took 1 base from V and 6 from J; bases not matched to a gene: 4. The CDR3 sequence is 14 residues long. The CDR3 DNA is TGTGCCAGCAGCTTAGGGGACAGGTACTCTGAAGCTTTCTTT. Translation gives CASSLGDRYSEAFF.

This rearrangement joins TRBV5-1 to TRBJ2-1; D remains unclear. CDR1 and CDR2 from the germline V gene are SGHRS and YFSETQ. V was trimmed by 5 bases and J by 5 bases, leaving 11 bases between them. The CDR3 extends over 13 amino acids. This CDR3 reads CASRFQINNEQFF. CDR3 nucleotide sequence: TGCGCCAGCAGATTTCAGATTAACAATGAGCAGTTCTTC.

The CDR3 region has the DNA TGTGCCAGCAGGACGGACGGCCCAGGGCGAGAGACCCAGTACTTC. Residues: CASRTDGPGRETQYF. V and J are TRBV11-1 and TRBJ2-5; perhaps TRBD1 as D (5 bases). Trimming left V 6 bases short and J 4 bases short, with 18 bases between. Germline V gene data show CDR1 as SGHAT and CDR2 as FQDESV (reference sequence). The CDR3 contains 15 residues.

The rearrangement links TRBV2 to TRBJ1-3; D remains unclear. The V gene's germline CDR1 is SNHLY and CDR2 FYNNEI. CDR3 length: 12 residues. Trimming shortened V by 8 bases and J by 6 bases, and 11 bases separated the two germline ends. In nucleotides, the CDR3 is TGTGCCAGCGGTAAAAGAGAAAACACCATATATTTT. Translated, it gives CASGKRENTIYF.

The chain uses TRBV6-1 and TRBJ2-1; 7 bases match TRBD1. The CDR3 is 14 residues long. The V gene's germline CDR1 is MNHNS and CDR2 SASEGT. The V gene end was trimmed by 5 bases and the J gene end by 10 bases; junction bases not matched to a gene: 11. The CDR3 here is CASSPLTGAAEQFF. In DNA, the CDR3 is TGTGCCAGCAGTCCTTTAACAGGGGCAGCAGAGCAGTTCTTC.

This clone has just one count. The rearrangement uses TRBV30 and TRBJ1-1; no definite D call. The V gene's germline CDR1 is GTSNPN and CDR2 SVGIG (reference sequence). V lost 1 base and J lost 1, with 7 bases in between. The length of the CDR3 is 13 residues. CDR3 DNA sequence: TGTGCCTGGAGTGACAGTCCGAACACTGAAGCTTTCTTT. Translating it yields CAWSDSPNTEAFF.

The rearrangement uses TRBV3-1 (or the pseudogene TRBV3-2) and TRBJ1-3, with D tentatively TRBD1 (5 bases). Germline V lookup: CDR1 LGHDT, CDR2 YNNKEL (reference sequence). V was clipped by 1 base and J by 5 bases, with 9 bases between them. This CDR3 contains 14 residues. Here the CDR3 DNA reads TGTGCCAGCAGCCAAGGAAGGGGTAGAAACACCATATATTTT. Translating it yields CASSQGRGRNTIYF.

The CDR3 region is CAWSVGTGGGQPQHF. For the CDR3, the DNA is TGTGCCTGGAGTGTAGGGACAGGGGGCGGTCAGCCCCAGCATTTT. The V gene is TRBV30, the J gene TRBJ1-5, with 12 bases identical to TRBD1. The junction had 3 bases not matched to a gene; V was cut back by 0 bases and J by 6 bases. CDR1 is GTSNPN, CDR2 SVGIG, per germline (reference sequence). There are 15 residues in the CDR3.